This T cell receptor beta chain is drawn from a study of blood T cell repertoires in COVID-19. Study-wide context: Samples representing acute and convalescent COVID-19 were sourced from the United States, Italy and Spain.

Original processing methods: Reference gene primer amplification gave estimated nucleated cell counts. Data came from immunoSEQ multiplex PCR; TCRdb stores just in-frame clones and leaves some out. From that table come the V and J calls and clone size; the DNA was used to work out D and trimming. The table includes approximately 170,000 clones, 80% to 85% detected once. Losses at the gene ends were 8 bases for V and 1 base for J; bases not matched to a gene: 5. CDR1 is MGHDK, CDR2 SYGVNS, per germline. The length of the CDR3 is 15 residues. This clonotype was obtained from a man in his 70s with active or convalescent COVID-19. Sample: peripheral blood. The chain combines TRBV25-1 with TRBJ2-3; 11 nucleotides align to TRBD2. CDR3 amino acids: CASRLAGSGTDTQYF. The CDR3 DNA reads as TGTGCCAGCCGACTAGCGGGAAGCGGCACAGATACGCAGTATTTT.